Listed here are 18 T cell receptor beta chains from one sample, sequenced in a study of T cell responses to AZD1222 COVID-19 vaccine. Profiled with immunoSEQ multiplex PCR; TCRdb holds only in-frame clones, not every one. The repertoire holds 150,000 to 180,000 clones, with 70% to 90% as singletons. Sequences were derived from peripheral blood, sampled after recovery from COVID-19. Receptors were obtained from an adult who had recovered from COVID-19.

V gene TRBV6-5 combines with J gene TRBJ2-7, with 7 bases fitting TRBD2. The CDR3 runs 15 residues. Per the germline V gene, CDR1 is MNHEY and CDR2 is SVGAGI. J was trimmed by 3 bases and V by 1 base; bases with no gene match: 6. CDR3 sequence reads: CASSYLRRGNYEQYF. CDR3 sequence (DNA): TGTGCCAGCAGTTACTTGCGGCGGGGGAACTACGAGCAGTACTTC.

The rearrangement uses TRBV7-9 and TRBJ2-7; tentatively, D is TRBD2 (6 bases). V shed 4 bases and J shed 3 bases, with 10 bases lying between them. Germline V gene sequence: CDR1 SEHNR, CDR2 FQNEAQ (reference sequence). This CDR3 contains 13 residues. The CDR3 nucleotides are TGTGCCAGCAGCTGGAGGGACGGCTACGAGCAGTACTTC. Translating it yields CASSWRDGYEQYF.

The rearrangement joins TRBV19 to TRBJ2-1; D unclear. The length of the CDR3 is 13 residues. Trimming left V 1 base short and J 3 bases short, with 4 bases between. CDR1 and CDR2 (germline): LNHDA, SQIVND (reference sequence). The CDR3 region is CASSIGFYNEQFF. CDR3 sequence (DNA): TGTGCCAGTAGTATAGGATTCTACAATGAGCAGTTCTTC.

The chain combines TRBV14 with TRBJ1-2, with TRBD1 as a possible D gene (6 bases). V was pared by 0 bases and J by 9 bases, with 20 bases between. This CDR3 has 16 residues. Germline CDR1 is SGHDN and CDR2 is FVKESK. The CDR3 coding sequence is TGTGCCAGCAGCCAAGAATTAGCTCGGGGGCCTCATCGCTACACCTTC. This translates into CASSQELARGPHRYTF.

Details on this clone: The same CDR3 also results from other DNA sequences found in this sample. The rearrangement uses TRBV19 and TRBJ2-7; 11 bases map to TRBD1. Trimming cost V 2 bases and J 3 bases; bases outside gene matches: 3. Germline CDR1 and CDR2: LNHDA and SQIVND (reference sequence). The CDR3 length is 15 residues. This CDR3 reads CASSITGTGGYEQYF. The CDR3 bases are TGTGCCAGTAGTATAACCGGGACAGGGGGCTACGAGCAGTACTTC.

This clone appeared once. The chain joins TRBV5-6 to TRBJ2-1; TRBD2 might be the D (7 bases). Germline loops: CDR1 SGHDT, CDR2 YYEEEE. V was cut by 4 bases and J by 4 bases, with 18 bases left in between. The CDR3 is made up of 16 amino acids. DNA of the CDR3: TGTGCCAGCAGCCAAGGGGGGCTAGCGGTGTACAATGAGCAGTTCTTC. Amino acids: CASSQGGLAVYNEQFF.

This clone has just a few counts. CDR3 region: CASSDRGYTGELFF. The CDR3 nucleotides read TGTGCCAGCAGTGACAGGGGTTACACCGGGGAGCTGTTTTTT. The V and J genes are TRBV25-1 and TRBJ2-2; possible D gene TRBD1, 6 bases. Per germline, CDR1 MGHDK and CDR2 SYGVNS. The length of the CDR3 is 14 residues. Trimming removed 3 bases from V and 3 bases from J, with 8 bases in between.

This sequence joins TRBV28 and TRBJ2-3; D gene ambiguous. Trimming stripped 5 bases from V and 6 bases from J, with 9 bases between. Per germline, CDR1 MDHEN and CDR2 SYDVKM. This CDR3 spans 12 amino acids. The CDR3 nucleotides are TGTGCCAGCAGTCCCGGTCGCGATACGCAGTATTTT. This gives the protein CASSPGRDTQYF.

This chain connects TRBV3-1 (or the pseudogene TRBV3-2) to TRBJ2-1; D gene ambiguous. Trimming took off 0 bases at V and 15 bases at J, with 15 bases between the two ends. This CDR3 is built from 13 residues. CDR1 is LGHDT and CDR2 is YNNKEL in the germline V gene (reference sequence). The CDR3 DNA follows: TGTGCCAGCAGCCAAGAGTCCCACGATAAGCCGTTCTTC. Residues: CASSQESHDKPFF.

This sequence joins TRBV3-1 (or the pseudogene TRBV3-2) and TRBJ2-7, with 8 nucleotides matching TRBD2. Trimming cost V 4 bases and J 5 bases; bases outside gene matches: 10. The length of the CDR3 is 15 residues. Germline lookup yields CDR1 LGHDT and CDR2 YNNKEL (reference sequence). CDR3 nucleotide sequence: TGTGCCAGCAGCCCCAGGAGCGGGAGATCAAACGAGCAGTACTTC. The encoded protein is CASSPRSGRSNEQYF.

V gene TRBV3-1 (or the pseudogene TRBV3-2) combines with J gene TRBJ2-1, with TRBD2 identical over 11 bases. This CDR3 has 16 amino acids. V lost 2 bases and J lost 6; bases outside the gene matches: 6. The germline V gene encodes CDR1 LGHDT and CDR2 YNNKEL (reference sequence). This CDR3 is CASSQMGTSGSNEQFF. DNA of the CDR3: TGTGCCAGCAGCCAAATGGGGACTAGCGGATCCAATGAGCAGTTCTTC.

For this clone: The same CDR3 arises from other DNA sequences in this sample as well. The CDR3, as DNA: TGTGCCAGTAGTAGCGACAGGGCCTCCTACAATGAGCAGTTCTTC. It is translated as CASSSDRASYNEQFF. V and J are TRBV19 and TRBJ2-1; 7 nucleotides line up with TRBD1. With 4 bases clipped from V and 0 bases from J, the junction kept 3 bases outside the gene matches. From germline, CDR1 is LNHDA and CDR2 SQIVND (reference sequence). CDR3 length: 15 residues.

Turning to this clone: Other DNA variants within this sample encode the same CDR3. V usage is TRBV7-8 and J usage is TRBJ2-4, with 11 bases matching TRBD2. Germline V lookup: CDR1 SGHVS, CDR2 FQNEAQ. Germline trimming cut 2 bases from V and 3 bases from J; bases unmatched to any gene: 3. The CDR3 covers 16 residues. In nucleotides, the CDR3 is TGTGCCAGCAGCTTAACGCTAGCGGGAGGCAAAAACATTCAGTACTTC. It yields the protein CASSLTLAGGKNIQYF.

This chain connects TRBV18 to TRBJ2-3; weak D call: TRBD2 (5 bases). The CDR3 extends over 13 amino acids. The V and J ends lost 4 bases and 6 bases respectively, with 11 bases between them. Germline assignment: CDR1 KGHSH and CDR2 LQKENI. In DNA form, the CDR3 reads TGTGCCAGCTCACTGGACTCCGGGGATACGCAGTATTTT. It is translated as CASSLDSGDTQYF. The full variable domain, rest sourced from reference TRBV18 and TRBJ2-3, is NAGVMQNPRHLVRRRGQEARLRCSPMKGHSHVYWYRQLPEEGLKFMVYLQKENIIDESGMPKERFSAEFPKEGPSILRIQQVVRGDSAAYFCASSLDSGDTQYFGPGTRLTVL.

The chain links TRBV7-2 to TRBJ2-3; 7 bases match TRBD2. This CDR3 is built from 17 residues. Germline assignment: CDR1 SGHTA and CDR2 FQGNSA. The J segment lost 4 bases and the V segment lost 4 bases, leaving 14 bases of the junction unmatched. CDR3 sequence reads: CASSSAQGGGGSDTQYF. CDR3 coding DNA: TGTGCCAGCAGCTCCGCCCAGGGCGGGGGAGGATCAGATACGCAGTATTTT.

V usage is TRBV7-9 and J usage is TRBJ1-1; the D is unclear. With 3 bases removed from V and 8 bases from J, the gap between germline ends came to 16 bases. Per germline, CDR1 SEHNR and CDR2 FQNEAQ (reference sequence). This CDR3 has 14 amino acids. CDR3 amino acids: CASSFQESRTEAFF. CDR3 in DNA: TGTGCCAGCAGCTTCCAAGAATCAAGAACCGAAGCTTTCTTT.

The chain links TRBV11-2 to TRBJ2-7, with D perhaps matching TRBD1 (6 bases). The CDR3 runs 16 residues. V lost 4 bases and J lost 2, with 18 bases in between. Germline V lookup: CDR1 SGHAT, CDR2 FQNNGV. The CDR3 loop is CASSSLTHRAAYEQYF. The CDR3 bases are TGTGCCAGCAGCTCGCTAACCCACAGGGCGGCCTACGAGCAGTACTTC.

In the case of this clone: Other DNA sequences from this sample encode an identical CDR3 as well. The chain has TRBV19 and TRBJ2-1; 8 positions match TRBD2. Trimming took 7 bases from V and 0 from J; bases not matched to a gene: 8. The CDR3 sequence is 16 residues long. Germline assignment: CDR1 LNHDA and CDR2 SQIVND (reference sequence). The CDR3 bases are TGTGCCAGTACCCCGACTAGCGCGAGCTCCTACAATGAGCAGTTCTTC. Translated: CASTPTSASSYNEQFF.